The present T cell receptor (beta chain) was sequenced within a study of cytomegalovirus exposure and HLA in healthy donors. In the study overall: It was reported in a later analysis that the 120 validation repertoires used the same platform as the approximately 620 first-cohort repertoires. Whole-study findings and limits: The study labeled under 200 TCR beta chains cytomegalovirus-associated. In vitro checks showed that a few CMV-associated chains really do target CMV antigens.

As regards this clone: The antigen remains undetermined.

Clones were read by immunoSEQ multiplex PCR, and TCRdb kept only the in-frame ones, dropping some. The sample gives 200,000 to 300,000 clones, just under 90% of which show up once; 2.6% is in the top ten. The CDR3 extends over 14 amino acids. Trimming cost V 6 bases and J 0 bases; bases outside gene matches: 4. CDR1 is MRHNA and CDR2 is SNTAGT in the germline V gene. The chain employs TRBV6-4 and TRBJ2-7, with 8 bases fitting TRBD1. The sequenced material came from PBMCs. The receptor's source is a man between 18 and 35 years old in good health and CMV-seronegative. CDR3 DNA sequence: TGTGCCAGCAGGGGACAGGTTCTCTCCTACGAGCAGTACTTC. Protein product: CASRGQVLSYEQYF.